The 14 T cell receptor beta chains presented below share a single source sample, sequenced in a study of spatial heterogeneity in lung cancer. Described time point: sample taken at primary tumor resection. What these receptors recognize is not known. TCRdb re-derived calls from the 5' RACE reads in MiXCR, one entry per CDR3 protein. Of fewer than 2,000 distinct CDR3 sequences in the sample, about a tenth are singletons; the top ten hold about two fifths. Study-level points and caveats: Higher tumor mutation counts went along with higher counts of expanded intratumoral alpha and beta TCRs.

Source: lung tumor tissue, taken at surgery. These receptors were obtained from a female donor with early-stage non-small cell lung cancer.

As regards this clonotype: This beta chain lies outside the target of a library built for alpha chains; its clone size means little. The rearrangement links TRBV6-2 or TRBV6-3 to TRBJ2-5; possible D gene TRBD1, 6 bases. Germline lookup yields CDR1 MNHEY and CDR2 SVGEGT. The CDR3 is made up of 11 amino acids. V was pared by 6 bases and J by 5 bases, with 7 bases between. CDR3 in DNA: TGTGCCAGCAGCCAGGGGGAGACCCAGTACTTC. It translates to CASSQGETQYF.

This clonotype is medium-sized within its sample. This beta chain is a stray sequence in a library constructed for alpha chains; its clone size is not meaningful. The CDR3 DNA reads TGTGCCAGCAGCGTAGGGCAGGGGACCGAAAAACTGTTTTTT. The encoded protein is CASSVGQGTEKLFF. V gene TRBV9 combines with J gene TRBJ1-4, with D possibly TRBD1 on 6 matching bases. With 0 bases removed from V and 8 bases from J, the gap between germline ends came to 11 bases. The length of the CDR3 is 14 residues. The germline V gene has CDR1 SGDLS and CDR2 YYNGEE.

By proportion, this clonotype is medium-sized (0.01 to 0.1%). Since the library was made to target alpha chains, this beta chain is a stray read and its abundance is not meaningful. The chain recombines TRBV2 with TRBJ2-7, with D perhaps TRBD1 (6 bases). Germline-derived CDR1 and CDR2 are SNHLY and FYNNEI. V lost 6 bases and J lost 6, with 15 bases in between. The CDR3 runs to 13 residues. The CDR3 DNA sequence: TGTGCCAGCAGCGTTACAGGGTGGGGCGAGCAGTACTTC. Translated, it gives CASSVTGWGEQYF. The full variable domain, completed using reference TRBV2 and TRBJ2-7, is EPEVTQTPSHQVTQMGQEVILRCVPISNHLYFYWYRQILGQKVEFLVSFYNNEISEKSEIFDDQFSVERPDGSNFTLKIRSTKLEDSAMYFCASSVTGWGEQYFGPGTRLTVT.

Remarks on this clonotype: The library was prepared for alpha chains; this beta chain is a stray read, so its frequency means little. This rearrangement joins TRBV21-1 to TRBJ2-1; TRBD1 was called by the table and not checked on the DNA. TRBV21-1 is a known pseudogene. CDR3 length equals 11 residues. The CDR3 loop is CASRGQREQFF. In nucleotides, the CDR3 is TGTGCCAGCAGGGGGCAACGGGAGCAGTTCTTC.

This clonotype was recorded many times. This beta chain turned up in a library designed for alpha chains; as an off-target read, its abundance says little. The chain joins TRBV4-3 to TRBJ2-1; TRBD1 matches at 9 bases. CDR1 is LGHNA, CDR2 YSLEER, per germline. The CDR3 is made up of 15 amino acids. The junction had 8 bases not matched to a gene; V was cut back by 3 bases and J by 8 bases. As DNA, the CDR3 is TGCGCCAGCAGCCATTCCCGGGACAGGGTGGATGAGCAGTTCTTC. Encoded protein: CASSHSRDRVDEQFF.

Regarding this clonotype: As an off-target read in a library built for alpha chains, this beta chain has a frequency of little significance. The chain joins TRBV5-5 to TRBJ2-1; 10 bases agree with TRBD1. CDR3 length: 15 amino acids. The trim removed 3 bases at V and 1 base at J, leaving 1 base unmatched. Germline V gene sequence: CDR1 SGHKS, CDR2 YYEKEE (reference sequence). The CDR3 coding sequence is TGTGCCAGCAGCTGGGGACAGGGGTCCTACAATGAGCAGTTCTTC. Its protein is CASSWGQGSYNEQFF.

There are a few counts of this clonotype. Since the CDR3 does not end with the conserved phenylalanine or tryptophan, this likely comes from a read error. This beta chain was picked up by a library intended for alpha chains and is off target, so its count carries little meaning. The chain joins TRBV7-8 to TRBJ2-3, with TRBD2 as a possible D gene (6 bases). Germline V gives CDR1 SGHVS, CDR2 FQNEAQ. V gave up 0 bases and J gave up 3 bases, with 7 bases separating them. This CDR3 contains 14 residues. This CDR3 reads CASSLAGGTDTQYL. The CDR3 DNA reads TGTGCCAGCAGCTTAGCGGGGGGAACAGATACGCAGTATTTA.

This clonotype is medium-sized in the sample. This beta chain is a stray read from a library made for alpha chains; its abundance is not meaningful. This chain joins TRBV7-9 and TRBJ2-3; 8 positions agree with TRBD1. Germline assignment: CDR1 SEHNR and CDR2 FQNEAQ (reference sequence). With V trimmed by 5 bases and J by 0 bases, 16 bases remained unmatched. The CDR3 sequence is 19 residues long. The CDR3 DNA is TGTGCCAGCAGCCCCACTCGAAGGTTCGGACAGGGTAGCACAGATACGCAGTATTTT. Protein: CASSPTRRFGQGSTDTQYF.

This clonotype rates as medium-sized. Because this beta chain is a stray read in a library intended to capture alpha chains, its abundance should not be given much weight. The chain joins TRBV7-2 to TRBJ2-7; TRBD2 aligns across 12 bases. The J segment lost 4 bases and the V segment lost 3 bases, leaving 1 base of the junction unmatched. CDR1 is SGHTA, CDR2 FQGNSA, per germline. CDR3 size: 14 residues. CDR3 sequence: CASSFGTSGYEQYF. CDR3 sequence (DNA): TGTGCCAGCAGCTTCGGGACTAGCGGGTACGAGCAGTACTTC.

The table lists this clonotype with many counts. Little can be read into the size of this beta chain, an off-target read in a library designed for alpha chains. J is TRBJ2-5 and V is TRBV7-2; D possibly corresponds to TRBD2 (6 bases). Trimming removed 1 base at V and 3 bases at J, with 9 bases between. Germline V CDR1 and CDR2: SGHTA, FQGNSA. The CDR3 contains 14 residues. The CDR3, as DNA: TGTGCCAGCAGCTTAGGCGGAGGGAAAGAGACCCAGTACTTC. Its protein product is CASSLGGGKETQYF.

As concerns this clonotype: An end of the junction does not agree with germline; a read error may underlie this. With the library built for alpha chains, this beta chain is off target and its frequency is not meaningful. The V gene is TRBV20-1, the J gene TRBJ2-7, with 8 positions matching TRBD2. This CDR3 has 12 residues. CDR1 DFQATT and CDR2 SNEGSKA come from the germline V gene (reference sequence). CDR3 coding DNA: TGCAGTGCTAAGCGGGGGTCCTACGAGGAGTACTTC. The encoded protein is CSAKRGSYEEYF.

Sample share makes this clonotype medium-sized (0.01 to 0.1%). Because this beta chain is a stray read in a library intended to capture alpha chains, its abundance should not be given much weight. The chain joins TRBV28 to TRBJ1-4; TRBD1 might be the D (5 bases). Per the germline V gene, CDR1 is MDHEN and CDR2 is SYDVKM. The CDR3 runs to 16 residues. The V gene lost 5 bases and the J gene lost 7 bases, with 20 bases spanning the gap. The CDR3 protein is CASSTSSRVLSEKLFF. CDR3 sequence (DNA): TGTGCCAGCAGTACATCATCCAGGGTGCTTAGTGAAAAACTGTTTTTT.

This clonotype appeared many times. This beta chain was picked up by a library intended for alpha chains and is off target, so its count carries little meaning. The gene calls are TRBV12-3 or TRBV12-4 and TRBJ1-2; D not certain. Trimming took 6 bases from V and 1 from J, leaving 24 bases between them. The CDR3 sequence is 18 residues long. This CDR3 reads CASRGGSPGETINYGYTF. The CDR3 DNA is TGTGCCAGCAGAGGAGGCTCTCCGGGAGAAACCATTAACTATGGCTACACCTTC.

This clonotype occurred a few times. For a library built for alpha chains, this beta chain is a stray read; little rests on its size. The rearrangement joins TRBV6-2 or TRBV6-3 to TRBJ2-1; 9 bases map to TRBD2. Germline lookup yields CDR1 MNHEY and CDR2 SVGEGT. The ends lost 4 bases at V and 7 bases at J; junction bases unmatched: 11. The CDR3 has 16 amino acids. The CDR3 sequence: CASSFFAGGEENEQFF. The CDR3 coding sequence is TGTGCCAGCAGTTTTTTCGCGGGAGGGGAGGAGAATGAGCAGTTCTTC.